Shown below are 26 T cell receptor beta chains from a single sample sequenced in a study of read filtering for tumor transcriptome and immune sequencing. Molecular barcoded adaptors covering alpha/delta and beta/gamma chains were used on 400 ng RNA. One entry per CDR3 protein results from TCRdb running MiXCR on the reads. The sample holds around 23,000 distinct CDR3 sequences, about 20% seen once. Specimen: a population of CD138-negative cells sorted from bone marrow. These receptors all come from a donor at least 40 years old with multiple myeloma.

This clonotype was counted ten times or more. CDR3 sequence: CSASVPGQNQPQHF. Written as DNA, the CDR3 is TGCAGTGCTTCCGTCCCGGGACAGAATCAGCCCCAGCATTTT. V gene TRBV20-1 combines with J gene TRBJ1-5, with 7 bases fitting TRBD1. CDR3 length equals 14 residues. With 5 bases clipped from V and 4 bases from J, the junction kept 8 bases outside the gene matches. Germline V lookup: CDR1 DFQATT, CDR2 SNEGSKA (reference sequence).

The CDR3 protein is CASSRTKGGLFF. CDR3 sequence (DNA): TGTGCCAGCAGTCGCACTAAAGGAGGTCTGTTTTTT. The V gene is TRBV28, the J gene TRBJ1-4; D is unclear. The germline CDR1 and CDR2 sequences are MDHEN and SYDVKM. CDR3 length: 12 residues. V was cut by 5 bases and J by 14 bases, with 15 bases left in between.

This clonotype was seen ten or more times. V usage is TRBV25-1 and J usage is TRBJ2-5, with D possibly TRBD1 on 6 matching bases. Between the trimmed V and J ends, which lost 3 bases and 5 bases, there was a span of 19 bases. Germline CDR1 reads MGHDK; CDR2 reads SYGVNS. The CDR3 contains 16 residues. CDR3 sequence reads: CASSDSGNRVYETQYF. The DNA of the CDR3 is TGTGCCAGCAGTGATTCCGGGAACAGGGTGTATGAGACCCAGTACTTC.

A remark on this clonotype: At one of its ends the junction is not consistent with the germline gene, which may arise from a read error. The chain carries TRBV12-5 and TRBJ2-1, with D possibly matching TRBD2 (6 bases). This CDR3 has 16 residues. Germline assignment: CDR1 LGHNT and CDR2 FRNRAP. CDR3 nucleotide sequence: TGTGCTAATGGTTTGGAGGGCCCGGACTCCTACAATGAGCAGTTCTTC. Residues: CANGLEGPDSYNEQFF.

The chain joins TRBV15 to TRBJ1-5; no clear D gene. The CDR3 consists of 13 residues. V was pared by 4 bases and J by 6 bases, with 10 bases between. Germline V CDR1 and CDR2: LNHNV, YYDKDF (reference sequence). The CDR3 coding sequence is TGTGCCACCAGCAAAATGTATGCTCAGCCCCAGCATTTT. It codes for CATSKMYAQPQHF. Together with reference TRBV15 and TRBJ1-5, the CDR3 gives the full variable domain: DAMVIQNPRYQVTQFGKPVTLSCSQTLNHNVMYWYQQKSSQAPKLLFHYYDKDFNNEADTPDNFQSRRPNTSFCFLDIRSPGLGDTAMYLCATSKMYAQPQHFGDGTRLSIL.

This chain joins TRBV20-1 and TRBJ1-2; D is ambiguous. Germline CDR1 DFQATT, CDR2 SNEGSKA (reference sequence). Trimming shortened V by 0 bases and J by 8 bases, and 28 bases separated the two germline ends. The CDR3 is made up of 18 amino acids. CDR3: CSARDLGSTVTFSRGYTF. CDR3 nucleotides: TGCAGTGCTAGAGATCTGGGAAGCACAGTTACTTTCTCTAGGGGCTACACCTTC.

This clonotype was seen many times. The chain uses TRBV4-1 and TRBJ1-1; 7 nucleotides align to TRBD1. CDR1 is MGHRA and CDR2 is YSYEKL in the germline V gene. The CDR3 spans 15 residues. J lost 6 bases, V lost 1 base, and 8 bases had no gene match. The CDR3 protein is CASSQAQGRGAEAFF. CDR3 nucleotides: TGCGCCAGCAGCCAAGCACAGGGGCGGGGGGCTGAAGCTTTCTTT.

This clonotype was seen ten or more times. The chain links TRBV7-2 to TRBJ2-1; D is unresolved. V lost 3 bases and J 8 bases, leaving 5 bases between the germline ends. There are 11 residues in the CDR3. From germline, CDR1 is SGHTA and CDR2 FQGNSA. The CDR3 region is CASSFSDEQFF. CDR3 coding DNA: TGTGCCAGCAGCTTCAGCGATGAGCAGTTCTTC.

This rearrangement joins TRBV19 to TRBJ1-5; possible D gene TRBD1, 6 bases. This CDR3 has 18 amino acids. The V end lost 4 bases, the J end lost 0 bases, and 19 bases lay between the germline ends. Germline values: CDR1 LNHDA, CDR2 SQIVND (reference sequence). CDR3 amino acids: CASSRTGSGASSNQPQHF. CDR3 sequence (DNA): TGTGCCAGTAGTAGAACAGGGAGCGGGGCTTCTAGCAATCAGCCCCAGCATTTT.

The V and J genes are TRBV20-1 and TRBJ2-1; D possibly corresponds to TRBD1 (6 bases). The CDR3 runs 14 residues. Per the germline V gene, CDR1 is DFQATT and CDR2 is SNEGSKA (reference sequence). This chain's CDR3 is CGARDQTGYNEQFF. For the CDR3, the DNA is TGCGGCGCTAGAGACCAGACAGGTTACAATGAGCAGTTCTTC.

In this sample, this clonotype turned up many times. The CDR3 here is CASRTGTGGLNEQFF. CDR3 nucleotide sequence: TGTGCCAGTAGAACCGGGACAGGGGGCCTGAATGAGCAGTTCTTC. The rearrangement joins TRBV19 to TRBJ2-1; 12 bases map to TRBD1. The length of the CDR3 is 15 residues. Unmatched junction bases numbered 7, after V lost 6 bases and J lost 7 bases. CDR1 and CDR2 from the germline V gene are LNHDA and SQIVND (reference sequence).

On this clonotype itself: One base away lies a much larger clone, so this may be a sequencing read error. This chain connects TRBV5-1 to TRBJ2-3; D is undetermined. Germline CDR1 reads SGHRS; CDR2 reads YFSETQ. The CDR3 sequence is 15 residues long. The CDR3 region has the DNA TGCGCCAGCAGCTACAATGGGGTTAGCATAGATACGCAGTATTTT. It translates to CASSYNGVSIDTQYF.

DNA of the CDR3: TGCGCCAGCAGCTTGGGACTAGCGCAGGACACCGGGGAGCTGTTTTTT. As protein: CASSLGLAQDTGELFF. The chain couples TRBV5-1 to TRBJ2-2; 8 nucleotides match TRBD2. This CDR3 is 16 amino acids long. V trimming: 0 bases; J trimming: 3 bases; junction bases outside the gene matches: 4. Germline loops: CDR1 SGHRS, CDR2 YFSETQ.

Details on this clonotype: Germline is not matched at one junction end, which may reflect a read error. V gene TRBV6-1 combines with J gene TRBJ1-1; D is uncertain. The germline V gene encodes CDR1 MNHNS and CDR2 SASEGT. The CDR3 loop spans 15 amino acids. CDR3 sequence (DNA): TGTGCCAGCAGTCAGGCCGGGCCGGGAAGTACTGAAGCCTTCTTT. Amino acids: CASSQAGPGSTEAFF.

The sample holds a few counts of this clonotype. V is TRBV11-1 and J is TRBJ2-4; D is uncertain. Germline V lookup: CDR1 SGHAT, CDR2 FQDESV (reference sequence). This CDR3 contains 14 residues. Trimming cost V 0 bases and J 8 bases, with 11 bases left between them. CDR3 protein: CASSLAAQLDIQYF. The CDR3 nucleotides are TGTGCCAGCAGCTTAGCGGCTCAGTTGGACATTCAGTACTTC.

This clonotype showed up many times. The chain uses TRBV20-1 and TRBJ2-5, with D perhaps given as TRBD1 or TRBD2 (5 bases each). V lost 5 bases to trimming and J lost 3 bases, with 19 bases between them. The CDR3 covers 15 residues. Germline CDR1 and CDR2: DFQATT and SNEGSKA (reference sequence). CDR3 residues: CSAFHLRDVKETQYF. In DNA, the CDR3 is TGCAGTGCTTTCCACCTCCGGGACGTAAAAGAGACCCAGTACTTC.

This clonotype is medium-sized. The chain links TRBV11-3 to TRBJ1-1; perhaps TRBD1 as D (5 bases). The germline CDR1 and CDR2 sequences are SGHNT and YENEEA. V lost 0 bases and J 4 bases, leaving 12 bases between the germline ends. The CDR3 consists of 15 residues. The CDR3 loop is CASSLDPGGFTEAFF. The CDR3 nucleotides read TGTGCCAGCAGCTTAGACCCCGGGGGTTTCACTGAAGCTTTCTTT.

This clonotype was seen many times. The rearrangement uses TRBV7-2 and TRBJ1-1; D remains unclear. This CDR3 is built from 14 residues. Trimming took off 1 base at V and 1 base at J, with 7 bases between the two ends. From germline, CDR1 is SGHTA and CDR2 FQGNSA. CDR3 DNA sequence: TGTGCCAGCAGCTTAGTGTTGGGGAACACTGAAGCTTTCTTT. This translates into CASSLVLGNTEAFF.

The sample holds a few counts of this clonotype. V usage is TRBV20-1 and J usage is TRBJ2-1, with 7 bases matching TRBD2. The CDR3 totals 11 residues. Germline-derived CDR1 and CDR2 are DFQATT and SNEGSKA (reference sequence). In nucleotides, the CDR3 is TGCGGGGGGGGGGATTACAATGAGCAGTTCTTC. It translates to CGGGDYNEQFF.

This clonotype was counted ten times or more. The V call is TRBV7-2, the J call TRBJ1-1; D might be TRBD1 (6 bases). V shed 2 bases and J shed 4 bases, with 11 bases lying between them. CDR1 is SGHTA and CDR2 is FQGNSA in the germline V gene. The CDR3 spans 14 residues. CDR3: CASSLQQGGTEAFF. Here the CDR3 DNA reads TGTGCCAGCAGCTTACAACAGGGTGGCACTGAAGCTTTCTTT.

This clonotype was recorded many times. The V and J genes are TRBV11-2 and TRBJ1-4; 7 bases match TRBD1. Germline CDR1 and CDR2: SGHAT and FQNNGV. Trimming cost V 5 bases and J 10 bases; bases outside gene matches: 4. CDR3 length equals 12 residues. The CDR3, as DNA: TGTGCCAGCAGCGCGGGACAGACAAAACTGTTTTTT. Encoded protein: CASSAGQTKLFF. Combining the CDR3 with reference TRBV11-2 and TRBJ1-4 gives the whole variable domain EAGVAQSPRYKIIEKRQSVAFWCNPISGHATLYWYQQILGQGPKLLIQFQNNGVVDDSQLPKDRFSAERLKGVDSTLKIQPAKLEDSAVYLCASSAGQTKLFFGSGTQLSVL.

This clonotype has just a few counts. This CDR3 reads CSARTGGQPQHF. In nucleotides, the CDR3 is TGCAGTGCCAGGACAGGGGGACAGCCCCAGCATTTT. This rearrangement joins TRBV20-1 to TRBJ1-5; 10 nucleotides align to TRBD1. There are 12 residues in the CDR3. Trimming at V came to 6 bases and at J to 7 bases, leaving 3 bases not matched to a gene. Germline-derived CDR1 and CDR2 are DFQATT and SNEGSKA (reference sequence).

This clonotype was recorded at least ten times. The CDR3 region is CASSLTGAKNIQYF. The CDR3 DNA follows: TGTGCCAGCAGCCTTACGGGGGCCAAAAACATTCAGTACTTC. The gene calls are TRBV5-8 and TRBJ2-4, with D perhaps TRBD2 (5 bases). Looked up from germline, CDR1 is SGHTS and CDR2 is YDEGEE. Trimming cost V 4 bases and J 1 base, with 9 bases left between them. The CDR3 contains 14 residues.

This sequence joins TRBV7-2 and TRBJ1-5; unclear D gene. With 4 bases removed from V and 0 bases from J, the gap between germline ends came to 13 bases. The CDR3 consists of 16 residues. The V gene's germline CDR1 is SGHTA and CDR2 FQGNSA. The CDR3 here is CASSSDWAGSNQPQHF. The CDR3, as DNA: TGTGCCAGCAGCTCGGACTGGGCGGGTAGCAATCAGCCCCAGCATTTT.

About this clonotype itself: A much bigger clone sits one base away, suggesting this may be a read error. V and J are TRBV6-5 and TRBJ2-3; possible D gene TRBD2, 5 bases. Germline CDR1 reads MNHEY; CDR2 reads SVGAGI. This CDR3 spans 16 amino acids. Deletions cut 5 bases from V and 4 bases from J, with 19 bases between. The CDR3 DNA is TGTGCCAGCAGTGAAGAGGGTGGGCCTCGCGCAGATACGCAGTATTTT. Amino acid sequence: CASSEEGGPRADTQYF.

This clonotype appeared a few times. CDR3 protein: CASSYGADLRMNTEAFF. The CDR3, as DNA: TGTGCCAGCAGTTACGGGGCCGACTTAAGAATGAACACTGAAGCTTTCTTT. The J gene is TRBJ1-1, the V gene TRBV6-5; maybe TRBD1 (5 bases). V lost 2 bases and J 0 bases, leaving 16 bases between the germline ends. Germline V gives CDR1 MNHEY, CDR2 SVGAGI. The CDR3 contains 17 residues.